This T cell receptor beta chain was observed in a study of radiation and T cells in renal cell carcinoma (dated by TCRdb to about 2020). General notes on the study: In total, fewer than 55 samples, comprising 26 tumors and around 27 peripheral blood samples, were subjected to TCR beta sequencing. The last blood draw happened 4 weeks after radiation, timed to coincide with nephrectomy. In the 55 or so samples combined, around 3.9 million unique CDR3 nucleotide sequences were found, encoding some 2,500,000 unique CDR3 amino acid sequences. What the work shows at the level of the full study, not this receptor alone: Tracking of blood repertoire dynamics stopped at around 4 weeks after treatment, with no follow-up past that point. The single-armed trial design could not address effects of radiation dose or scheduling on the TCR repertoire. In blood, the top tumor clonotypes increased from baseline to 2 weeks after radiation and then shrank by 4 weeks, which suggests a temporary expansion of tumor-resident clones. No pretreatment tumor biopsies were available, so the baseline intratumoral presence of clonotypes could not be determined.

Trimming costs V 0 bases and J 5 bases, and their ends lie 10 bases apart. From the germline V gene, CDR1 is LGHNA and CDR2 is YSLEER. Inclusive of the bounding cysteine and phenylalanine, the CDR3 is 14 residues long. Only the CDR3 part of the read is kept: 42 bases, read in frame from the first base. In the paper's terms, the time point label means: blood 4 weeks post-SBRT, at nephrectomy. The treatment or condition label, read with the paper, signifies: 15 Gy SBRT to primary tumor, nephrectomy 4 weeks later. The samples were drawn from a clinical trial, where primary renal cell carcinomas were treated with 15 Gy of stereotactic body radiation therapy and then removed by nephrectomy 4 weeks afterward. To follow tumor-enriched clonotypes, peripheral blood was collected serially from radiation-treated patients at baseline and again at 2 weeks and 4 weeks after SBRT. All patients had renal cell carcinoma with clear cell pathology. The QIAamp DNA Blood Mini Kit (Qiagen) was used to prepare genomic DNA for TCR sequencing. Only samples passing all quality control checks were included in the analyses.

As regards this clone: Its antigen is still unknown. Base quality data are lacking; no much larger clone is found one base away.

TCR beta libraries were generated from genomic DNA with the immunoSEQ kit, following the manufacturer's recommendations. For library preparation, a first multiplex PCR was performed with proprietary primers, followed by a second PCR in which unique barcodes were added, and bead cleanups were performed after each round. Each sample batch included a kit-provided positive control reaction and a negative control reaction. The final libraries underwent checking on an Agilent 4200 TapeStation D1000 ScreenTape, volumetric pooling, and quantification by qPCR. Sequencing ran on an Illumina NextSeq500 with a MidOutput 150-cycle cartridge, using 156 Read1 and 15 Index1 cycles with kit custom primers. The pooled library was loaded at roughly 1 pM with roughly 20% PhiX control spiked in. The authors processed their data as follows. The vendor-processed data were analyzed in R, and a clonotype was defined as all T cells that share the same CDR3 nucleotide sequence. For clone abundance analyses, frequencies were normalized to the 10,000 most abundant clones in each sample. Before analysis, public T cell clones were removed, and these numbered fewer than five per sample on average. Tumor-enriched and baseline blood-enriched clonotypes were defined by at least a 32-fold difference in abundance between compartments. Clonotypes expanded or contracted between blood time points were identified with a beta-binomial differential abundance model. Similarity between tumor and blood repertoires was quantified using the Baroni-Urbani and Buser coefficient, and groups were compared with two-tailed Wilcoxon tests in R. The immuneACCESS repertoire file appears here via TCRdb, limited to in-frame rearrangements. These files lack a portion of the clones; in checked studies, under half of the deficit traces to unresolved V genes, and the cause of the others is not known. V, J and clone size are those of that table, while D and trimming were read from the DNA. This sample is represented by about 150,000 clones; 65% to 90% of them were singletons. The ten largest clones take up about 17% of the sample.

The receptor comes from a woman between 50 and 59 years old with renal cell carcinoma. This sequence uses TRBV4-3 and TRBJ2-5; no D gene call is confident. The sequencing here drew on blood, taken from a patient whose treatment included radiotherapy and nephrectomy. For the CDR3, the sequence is CASSQDAGRETQYF. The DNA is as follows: TGCGCCAGCAGCCAAGACGCAGGAAGGGAGACCCAGTACTTC.